This TCR beta chain stems from a study of T cell responses to AZD1222 COVID-19 vaccine. On the study more broadly: Pooled samples include second doses given at about 4 or 12 weeks. Overall study results and limits: Repertoires in all cases were sampled only once the peak T cell response had passed.

Sequencing used immunoSEQ multiplex PCR; TCRdb keeps in-frame clones, though not all of them. The table has 100,000 to 150,000 clones, around 90% seen once. Concerning this clone itself: Its antigen remains unidentified.

This receptor was taken from an adult in good health. Material: peripheral blood, obtained on day 0 of AZD1222 vaccination.

The CDR3 is CASSSRGQPVDQPQHF. Here the CDR3 DNA reads TGTGCCAGCAGTTCACGTGGACAGCCCGTGGATCAGCCCCAGCATTTT. The genes are TRBV28 and TRBJ1-5, with a possible D match to TRBD1 (6 bases). Trimming removed 4 bases from V and 5 bases from J, with 18 bases in between. The CDR3 length is 16 residues. Germline CDR1 MDHEN, CDR2 SYDVKM.